The present entry profiles one TCR beta chain with its context. What it recognizes is unknown. TCRdb reanalysed the PCR reads using MiXCR and keeps one entry per CDR3 protein. The repertoire consists of approximately 29,000 distinct CDR3 sequences, with around 50% occurring once and the leading ten covering less than 6%. The record originates from a study of vaccination and CD4 T cells after COVID-19. Whole-study context: The post-COVID samples were taken a median approximately 95 days after diagnosis, anywhere from 35 to 161. Study conclusions and caveats: Median SARS-CoV-2-reactive clonotype numbers went from approximately 21 to 38; this increase was not significant. Investigators enrolled relatively few convalescent patients and included no early post-infection timepoints.

Time point indicated: late sampling 161 to 241 days after vaccination in a few convalescent patients. The receptor's source is a human donor who had recovered from COVID-19. Sequenced material: CD4+ T cells from blood, taken about 7 months after SARS-CoV-2 vaccination.

The CDR3 DNA reads as TGCAGCGTTATTCAGGGAGTGGGAAACATTCAGTACTTC. This gives the protein CSVIQGVGNIQYF. The chain couples TRBV29-1 to TRBJ2-4; D may correspond to TRBD1 or TRBD2 (5 bases each). The CDR3 length is 13 residues. The germline V and J ends were trimmed by 5 bases and 6 bases, with 14 bases remaining between them. Germline CDR1 is SQVTM and CDR2 is ANQGSEA. Supplemented by reference TRBV29-1 and TRBJ2-4, the full variable domain reads SAVISQKPSRDICQRGTSLTIQCQVDSQVTMMFWYRQQPGQSLTLIATANQGSEATYESGFVIDKFPISRPNLTFSTLTVSNMSPEDSSIYLCSVIQGVGNIQYFGAGTRLSVL.